A selection of T cell receptor beta chains follows, all from one sample in a study of blood T cell repertoires in COVID-19. Some clones are missing from TCRdb's copy, which holds only in-frame ones; the method was immunoSEQ multiplex PCR. The data hold 150,000 to 200,000 clones, with around 77% observed a single time. The sample comprised peripheral blood. The source is a man in his 70s with active or convalescent COVID-19. CDR3s include the opening cysteine and the closing phenylalanine or tryptophan. Fields, in order: J gene, V gene, CDR3 protein.

>TRBJ2-1|TRBV29-1
CSVPSGAYNEQFF
>TRBJ1-4|TRBV30
CAWSVSPDRGTDEKLFF
>TRBJ1-5|TRBV5-8
CASSLRGDQPQHF
>TRBJ1-4|TRBV6-5
CASKDRATNEKLFF
>TRBJ2-7|TRBV7-8
CASSGGMGQGRYEQYF
>TRBJ1-2|TRBV21-1
CASSNEHLVTAFEGYTF
>TRBJ2-1|TRBV27
CASNPRGGPGDPYNEQFF
>TRBJ1-4|TRBV24-1
CATEELLFF
>TRBJ2-5|TRBV25-1
CASSESGTQYF
>TRBJ1-2|TRBV5-4
CASSLVSDSEAGGYTF
>TRBJ1-6|TRBV6-5
CASSSGQGYSPLHF
>TRBJ2-7|TRBV5-4
CASSSEGGPDYEQYF
>TRBJ2-5|TRBV14
CASSKQLQETQYF
>TRBJ2-3|TRBV5-1
CASSLDPGFTDTQYF
>TRBJ2-3|TRBV6-2/TRBV6-3
CASSGSRTSGGIGTQYF
>TRBJ1-1|TRBV4-1
CASSQGDRENTEAFF
>TRBJ1-1|TRBV4-1
CASSQASGQGASLFTEAFF
>TRBJ1-5|TRBV24-1
CATSGASGQGSNQPQHF
>TRBJ1-1|TRBV30
CAWNKGGGTTNTEAFF
>TRBJ2-6|TRBV27
CASSRRGQGGSGANVLTF
>TRBJ1-5|TRBV18
CASSPGPQEPQHF
>TRBJ1-2|TRBV7-2
CASSLGGGGFDYGYTF
>TRBJ1-6|TRBV2
CASTSVNSPLHF
>TRBJ2-6|TRBV5-4
CAITPTGGKAGANVLTF
>TRBJ2-5|TRBV5-1
CASSLGGRASGETQYF
>TRBJ2-1|TRBV5-5
CASSLGARSSPNEQFF
>TRBJ1-6|TRBV19
CASRSQGASYNSPLHF
>TRBJ1-1|TRBV27
CASQTATRGEAFF
>TRBJ2-2|TRBV15
CATSRPGTSGNTGELFF
>TRBJ1-1|TRBV7-9
CASSLSGANTEAFF
>TRBJ2-5|TRBV2
CASSKSGEETQYF
>TRBJ2-1|TRBV5-1
CASSEDFTVPQFF
>TRBJ1-3|TRBV30
CAWSVLDSGNTIYF
>TRBJ2-3|TRBV5-4
CASSGADYTQYF
>TRBJ2-4|TRBV2
CASSGGSEGIQYF
>TRBJ1-1|TRBV5-1
CASSSLQGASNTEAFF
>TRBJ1-1|TRBV5-1
CASSLDPGGDTEAFF
>TRBJ2-3|TRBV5-1
CASSRQGATSTDTQYF
>TRBJ1-2|TRBV6-6
CASSPTGGGYGYTF
>TRBJ2-1|TRBV6-5
CASKNPGTVEQFF
>TRBJ2-3|TRBV14
CASSTSSGPRADTQYF
>TRBJ2-7|TRBV18
CASPTGVQYF
>TRBJ2-5|TRBV19
CASSYQRGETQYF
>TRBJ1-2|TRBV5-6
CASRKGANGYTF
>TRBJ2-5|TRBV2
CASKAGLPEETQYF
>TRBJ1-3|TRBV4-1
CASSQGGTGKAGNTIYF
>TRBJ2-7|TRBV30
CAWSPPGGVVDEQYF
>TRBJ2-1|TRBV11-3
CASSWGEGAGREQFF
>TRBJ1-1|TRBV6-5
CASSGNGGTEAFF
>TRBJ1-1|TRBV7-9
CASNPGGRTEAFF
>TRBJ1-4|TRBV9
CASSVEGDLTATNEKLFF
>TRBJ1-2|TRBV12-5
CASGLPPYHYGYTF
>TRBJ1-3|TRBV7-6
CASSQTVPGSGNTIYF
>TRBJ2-2|TRBV2
CASAGREEVNTGELFF
>TRBJ2-1|TRBV5-1
CASSLGQSYNEQFF
>TRBJ1-2|TRBV18
CASGGQGEGYTF
>TRBJ2-5|TRBV5-4
CASSHLSPGGETQYF
>TRBJ2-5|TRBV5-1
CASSSRQEGETQYF
>TRBJ2-7|TRBV28
CASSRSAGWAYEQYF